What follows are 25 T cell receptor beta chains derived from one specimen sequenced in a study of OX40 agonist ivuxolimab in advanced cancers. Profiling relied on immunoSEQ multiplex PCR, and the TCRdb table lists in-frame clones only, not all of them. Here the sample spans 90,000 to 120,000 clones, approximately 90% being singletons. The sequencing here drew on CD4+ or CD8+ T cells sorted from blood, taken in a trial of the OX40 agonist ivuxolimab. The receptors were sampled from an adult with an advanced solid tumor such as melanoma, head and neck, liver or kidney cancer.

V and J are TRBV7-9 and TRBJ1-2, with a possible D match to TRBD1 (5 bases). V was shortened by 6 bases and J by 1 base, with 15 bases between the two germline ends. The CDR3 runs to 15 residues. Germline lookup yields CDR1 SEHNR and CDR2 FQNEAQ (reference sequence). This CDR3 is CASRVGQAVNYGYTF. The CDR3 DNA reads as TGTGCCAGCAGGGTGGGGCAGGCGGTTAACTATGGCTACACCTTC.

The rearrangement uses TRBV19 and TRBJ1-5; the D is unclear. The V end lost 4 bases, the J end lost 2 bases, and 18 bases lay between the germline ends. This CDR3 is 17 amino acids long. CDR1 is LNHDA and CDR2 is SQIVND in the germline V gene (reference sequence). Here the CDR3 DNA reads TGTGCCAGTAGTAACCCGGGATCCAAAGAGGGCAATCAGCCCCAGCATTTT. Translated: CASSNPGSKEGNQPQHF.

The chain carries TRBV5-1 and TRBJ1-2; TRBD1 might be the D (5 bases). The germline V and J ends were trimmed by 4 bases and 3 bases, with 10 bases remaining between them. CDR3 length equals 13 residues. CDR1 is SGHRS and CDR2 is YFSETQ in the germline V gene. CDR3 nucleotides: TGCGCCAGCAGCCGCGGGGGTGACTATGGCTACACCTTC. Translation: CASSRGGDYGYTF.

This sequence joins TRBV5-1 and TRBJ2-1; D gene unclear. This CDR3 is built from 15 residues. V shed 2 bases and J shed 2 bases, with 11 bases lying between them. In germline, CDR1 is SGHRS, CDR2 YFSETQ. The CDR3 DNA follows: TGCGCCAGCAGCTTTATGCTACCCCCCTACAATGAGCAGTTCTTC. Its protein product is CASSFMLPPYNEQFF.

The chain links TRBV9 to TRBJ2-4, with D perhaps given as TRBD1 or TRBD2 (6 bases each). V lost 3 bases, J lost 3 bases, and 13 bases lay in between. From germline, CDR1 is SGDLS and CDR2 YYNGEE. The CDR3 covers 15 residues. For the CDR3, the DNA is TGTGCCAGCAGCGCCGAACAGGGAGGCAAAAACATTCAGTACTTC. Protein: CASSAEQGGKNIQYF.

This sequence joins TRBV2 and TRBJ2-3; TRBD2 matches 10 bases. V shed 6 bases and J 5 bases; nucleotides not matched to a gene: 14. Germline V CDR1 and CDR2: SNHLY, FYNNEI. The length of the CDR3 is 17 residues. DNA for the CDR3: TGTGCCAGCAGCCTCCTCGGGACTAGCGTTCGGGGAGATACGCAGTATTTT. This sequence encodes CASSLLGTSVRGDTQYF.

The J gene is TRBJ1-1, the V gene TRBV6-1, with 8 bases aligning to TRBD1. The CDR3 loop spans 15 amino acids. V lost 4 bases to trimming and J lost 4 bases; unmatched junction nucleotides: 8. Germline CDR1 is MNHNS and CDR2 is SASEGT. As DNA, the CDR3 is TGTGCCAGCAGTGTTATGGGGCAGGGGGCCACTGAAGCTTTCTTT. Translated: CASSVMGQGATEAFF.

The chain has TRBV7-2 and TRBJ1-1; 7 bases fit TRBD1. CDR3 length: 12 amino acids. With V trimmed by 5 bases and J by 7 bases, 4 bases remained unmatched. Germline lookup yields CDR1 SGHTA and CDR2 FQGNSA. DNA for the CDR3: TGTGCCAGCAGCGGGCCAGGGGGTGAAGCTTTCTTT. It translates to CASSGPGGEAFF.

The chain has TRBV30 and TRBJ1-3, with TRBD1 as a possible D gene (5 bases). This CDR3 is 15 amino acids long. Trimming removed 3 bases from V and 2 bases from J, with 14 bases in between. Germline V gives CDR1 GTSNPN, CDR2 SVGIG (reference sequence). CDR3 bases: TGTGCCTGGAGCCTACGGGGGTTGCCTGGAAACACCATATATTTT. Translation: CAWSLRGLPGNTIYF.

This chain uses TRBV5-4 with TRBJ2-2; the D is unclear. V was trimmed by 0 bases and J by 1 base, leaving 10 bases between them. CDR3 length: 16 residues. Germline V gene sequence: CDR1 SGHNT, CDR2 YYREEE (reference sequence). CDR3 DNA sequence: TGTGCCAGCAGCTTGGGTGGGCGGATGAACACCGGGGAGCTGTTTTTT. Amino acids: CASSLGGRMNTGELFF.

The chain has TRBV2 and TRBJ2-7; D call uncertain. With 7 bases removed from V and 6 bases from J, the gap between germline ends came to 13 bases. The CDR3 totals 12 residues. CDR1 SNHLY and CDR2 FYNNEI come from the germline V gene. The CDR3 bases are TGTGCCAGCACCGACCATGGCCGCGAGCAGTACTTC. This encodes CASTDHGREQYF.

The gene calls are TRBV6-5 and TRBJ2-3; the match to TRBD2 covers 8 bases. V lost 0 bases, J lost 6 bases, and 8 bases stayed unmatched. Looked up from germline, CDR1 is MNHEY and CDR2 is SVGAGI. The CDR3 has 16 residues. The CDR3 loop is CASSYSQAGVQDTQYF. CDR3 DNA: TGTGCCAGCAGTTACTCTCAAGCGGGAGTTCAGGATACGCAGTATTTT.

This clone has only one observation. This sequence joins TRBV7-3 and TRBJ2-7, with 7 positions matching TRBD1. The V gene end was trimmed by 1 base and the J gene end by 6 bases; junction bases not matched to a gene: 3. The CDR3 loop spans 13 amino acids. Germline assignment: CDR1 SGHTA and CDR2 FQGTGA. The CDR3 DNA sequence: TGTGCCAGCAGCTTAAATGCAGGGGGCGAGCAGTACTTC. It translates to CASSLNAGGEQYF. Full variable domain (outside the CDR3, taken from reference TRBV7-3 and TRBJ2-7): GAGVSQTPSNKVTEKGKYVELRCDPISGHTALYWYRQSLGQGPEFLIYFQGTGAADDSGLPNDRFFAVRPEGSVSTLKIQRTERGDSAVYLCASSLNAGGEQYFGPGTRLTVT.

The CDR3: CASSPPEYRETQYF. CDR3 bases: TGTGCCAGCTCACCACCCGAGTATAGGGAGACCCAGTACTTC. The chain uses TRBV18 and TRBJ2-5; unclear D gene. The ends were cut back, 0 bases at V and 5 bases at J, with 10 bases in the middle. The CDR3 is 14 amino acids. From germline, CDR1 is KGHSH and CDR2 LQKENI.

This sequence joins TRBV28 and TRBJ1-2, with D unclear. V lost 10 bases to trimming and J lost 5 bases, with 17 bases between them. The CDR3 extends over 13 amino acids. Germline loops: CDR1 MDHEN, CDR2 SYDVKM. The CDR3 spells CATGGLYEYGYTF. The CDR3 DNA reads TGTGCCACCGGCGGGTTGTATGAATATGGCTACACCTTC.

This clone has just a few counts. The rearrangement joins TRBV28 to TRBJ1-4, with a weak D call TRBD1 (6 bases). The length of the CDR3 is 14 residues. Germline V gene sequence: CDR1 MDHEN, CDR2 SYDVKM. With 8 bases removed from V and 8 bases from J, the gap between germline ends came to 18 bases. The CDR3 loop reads CASGSGGSREKLFF. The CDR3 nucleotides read TGTGCCAGCGGGTCCGGGGGCTCGAGGGAAAAACTGTTTTTT.

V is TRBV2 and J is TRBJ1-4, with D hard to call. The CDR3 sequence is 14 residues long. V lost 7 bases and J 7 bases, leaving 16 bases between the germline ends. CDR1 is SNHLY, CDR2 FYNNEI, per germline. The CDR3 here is CASTNGVLREKLFF. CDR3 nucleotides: TGTGCCAGCACTAATGGGGTATTGCGTGAAAAACTGTTTTTT.

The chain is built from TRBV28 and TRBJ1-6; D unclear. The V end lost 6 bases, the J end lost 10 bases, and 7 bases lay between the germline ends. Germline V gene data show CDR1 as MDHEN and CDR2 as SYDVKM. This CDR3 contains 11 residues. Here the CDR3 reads CASSDYSPLHF. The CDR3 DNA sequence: TGTGCCAGCAGCGATTACTCACCCCTCCACTTT. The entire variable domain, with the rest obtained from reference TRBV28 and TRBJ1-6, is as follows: DVKVTQSSRYLVKRTGEKVFLECVQDMDHENMFWYRQDPGLGLRLIYFSYDVKMKEKGDIPEGYSVSREKKERFSLILESASTNQTSMYLCASSDYSPLHFGNGTRLTVT.

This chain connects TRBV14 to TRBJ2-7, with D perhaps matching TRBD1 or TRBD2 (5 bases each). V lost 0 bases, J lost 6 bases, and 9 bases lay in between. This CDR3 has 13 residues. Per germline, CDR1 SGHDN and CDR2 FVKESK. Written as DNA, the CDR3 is TGTGCCAGCAGCCAAGAATTGAGGGGCGAGCAGTACTTC. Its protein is CASSQELRGEQYF.

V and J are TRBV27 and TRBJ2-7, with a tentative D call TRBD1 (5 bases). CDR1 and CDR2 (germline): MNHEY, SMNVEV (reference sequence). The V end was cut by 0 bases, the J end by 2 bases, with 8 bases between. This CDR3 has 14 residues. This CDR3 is CASSLSGLAYEQYF. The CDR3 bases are TGTGCCAGCAGTTTATCGGGGCTAGCCTACGAGCAGTACTTC.

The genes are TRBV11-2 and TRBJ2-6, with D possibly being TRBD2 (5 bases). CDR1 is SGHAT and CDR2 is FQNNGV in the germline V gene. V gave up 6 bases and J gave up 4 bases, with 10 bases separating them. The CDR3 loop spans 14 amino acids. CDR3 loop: CASSPRGGANVLTF. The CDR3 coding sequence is TGTGCCAGCAGTCCGCGAGGGGGGGCCAACGTCCTGACTTTC.

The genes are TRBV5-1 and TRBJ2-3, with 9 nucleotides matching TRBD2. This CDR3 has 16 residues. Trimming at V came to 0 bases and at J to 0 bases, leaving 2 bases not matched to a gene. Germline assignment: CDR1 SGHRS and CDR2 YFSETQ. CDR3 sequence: CASSLVAGGSTDTQYF. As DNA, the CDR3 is TGCGCCAGCAGCTTGGTGGCGGGAGGGAGCACAGATACGCAGTATTTT.

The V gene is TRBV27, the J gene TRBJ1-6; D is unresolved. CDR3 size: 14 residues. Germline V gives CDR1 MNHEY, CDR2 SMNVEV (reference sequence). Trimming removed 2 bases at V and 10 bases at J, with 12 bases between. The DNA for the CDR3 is TGTGCCAGCAGTTTAGGGGTTTTAGGGTCACCCCTCCACTTT. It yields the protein CASSLGVLGSPLHF.

The CDR3 nucleotides are TGTGCCAGCAGCTTCGGGACAGGGGGCACTGAAGCTTTCTTT. Protein product: CASSFGTGGTEAFF. The chain has TRBV11-3 and TRBJ1-1; TRBD1 aligns across 11 bases. Germline trimming cut 3 bases from V and 4 bases from J; bases unmatched to any gene: 1. The CDR3 is made up of 14 amino acids. Germline CDR1 SGHNT, CDR2 YENEEA.

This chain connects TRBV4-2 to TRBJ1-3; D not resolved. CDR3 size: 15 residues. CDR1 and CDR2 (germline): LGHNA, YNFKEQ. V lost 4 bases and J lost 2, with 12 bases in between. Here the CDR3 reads CASSPFAAAGNTIYF. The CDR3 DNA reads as TGTGCCAGCAGCCCCTTCGCGGCAGCTGGAAACACCATATATTTT.